One sample yielded the 7 T cell receptor beta chains listed below, sequenced in a study of shared clonotypes between healthy human individuals. Profiled with immunoSEQ multiplex PCR; TCRdb holds only in-frame clones, not every one. The data show approximately 500,000 clones, 81% seen once. The sequencing input was PBMCs. These receptors originate from a woman aged 40 to 50 in good health. Some clones in this sample may be carry-over from other donors' samples.

A remark on this clone: It differs at one base from a far larger clone, so likely a read error. The rearrangement joins TRBV4-3 to TRBJ2-5; weak D call: TRBD2 (5 bases). The CDR3 has 15 amino acids. The germline V gene encodes CDR1 LGHNA and CDR2 YSLEER. CDR3 loop: CDSSQDTGKGETQYF. The CDR3 DNA reads TGCGACAGCAGCCAAGATACGGGGAAGGGAGAGACCCAGTACTTC.

About this clone itself: A far larger clone lies a single base away; this is likely a read error. The CDR3: CASSPQWGGSRPQHF. For the CDR3, the DNA is TGTGCCAGCAGTCCACAGTGGGGGGGGAGTCGGCCCCAGCATTTT. This chain joins TRBV6-5 and TRBJ1-5, with TRBD1 as a possible D gene (5 bases). The CDR3 runs to 15 residues. Trimming cost V 5 bases and J 9 bases, with 20 bases left between them. Per germline, CDR1 MNHEY and CDR2 SVGAGI.

V gene TRBV5-1 combines with J gene TRBJ2-1; D not certain. Germline V lookup: CDR1 SGHRS, CDR2 YFSETQ. There are 13 residues in the CDR3. V gave up 7 bases and J gave up 5 bases, with 13 bases separating them. The CDR3 loop is CASGLAPHNEQFF. The CDR3 bases are TGCGCCAGCGGGCTCGCACCACACAATGAGCAGTTCTTC.

The V gene is TRBV4-2, the J gene TRBJ1-5, with unresolved D. From germline, CDR1 is LGHNA and CDR2 YNFKEQ. Trimming stripped 0 bases from V and 7 bases from J, with 7 bases between. This CDR3 is 13 amino acids long. CDR3 DNA: TGTGCCAGCAGCCAAGAGGGCCTACAGCCCCAGCATTTT. Its protein is CASSQEGLQPQHF.

Remarks on this clone: With a far larger clone one base away, a read error is the likely cause. J is TRBJ2-7 and V is TRBV29-1, with 8 positions matching TRBD1. The germline V gene has CDR1 SQVTM and CDR2 ANQGSEA. V trimming: 8 bases; J trimming: 6 bases; junction bases outside the gene matches: 9. The length of the CDR3 is 12 residues. CDR3 sequence: CSWGTGELEQYF. The CDR3 nucleotides read TGCAGCTGGGGGACAGGCGAACTCGAGCAGTACTTC.

The V call is TRBV28, the J call TRBJ2-7; 7 bases are shared with TRBD1. Germline loops: CDR1 MDHEN, CDR2 SYDVKM. V lost 6 bases, J lost 5 bases, and 10 bases stayed unmatched. This CDR3 has 14 residues. CDR3 residues: CASSLRQGNHEQYF. The CDR3 DNA follows: TGTGCCAGCAGCCTTCGACAGGGTAACCACGAGCAGTACTTC.

This clone was picked up many times. The rearrangement links TRBV4-2 to TRBJ2-1; D perhaps matches TRBD2 (6 bases). The V gene lost 0 bases and the J gene lost 7 bases, with 13 bases spanning the gap. Germline CDR1 and CDR2: LGHNA and YNFKEQ. The CDR3 totals 15 residues. CDR3 protein: CASSQERGRSNEQFF. CDR3 DNA sequence: TGTGCCAGCAGCCAAGAGAGAGGGAGGAGTAATGAGCAGTTCTTC.